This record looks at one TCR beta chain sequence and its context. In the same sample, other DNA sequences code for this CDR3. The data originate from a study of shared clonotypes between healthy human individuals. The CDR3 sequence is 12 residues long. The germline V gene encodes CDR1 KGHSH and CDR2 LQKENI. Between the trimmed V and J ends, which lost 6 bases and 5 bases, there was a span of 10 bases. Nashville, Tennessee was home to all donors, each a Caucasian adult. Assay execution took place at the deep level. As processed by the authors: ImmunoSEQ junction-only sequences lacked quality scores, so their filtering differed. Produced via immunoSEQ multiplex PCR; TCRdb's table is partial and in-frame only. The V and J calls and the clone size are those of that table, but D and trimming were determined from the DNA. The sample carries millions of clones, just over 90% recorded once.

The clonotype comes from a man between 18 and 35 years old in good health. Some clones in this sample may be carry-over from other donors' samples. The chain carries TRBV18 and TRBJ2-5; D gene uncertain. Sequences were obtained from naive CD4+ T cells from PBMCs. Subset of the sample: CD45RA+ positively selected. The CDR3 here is CASSPPLETQYF. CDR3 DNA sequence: TGTGCCAGCTCGCCCCCTCTGGAGACCCAGTACTTC.